These T cell receptor beta chains were read from a single sample in a study of cytomegalovirus exposure and HLA in healthy donors. Generated by immunoSEQ multiplex PCR, the TCRdb table keeps only in-frame clones and is missing some. This table has 200,000 or so clones, approximately 78% appearing once. The sample comprised PBMCs. Every receptor here comes from a middle-aged woman in good health and CMV-seronegative. Each CDR3 is given with its conserved first and last residue. A D gene is named only where the DNA matches it firmly. Clone size is shown for a subset of rows, as once, few, many or a class of expanded clone.

CDR3 protein | CDR3 DNA | clone size | J gene | D gene | V gene
CASSLNLEQFF | TGTGCCAGCAGCTTGAATCTGGAGCAGTTCTTC | NA | TRBJ2-1 | NA | TRBV5-6
CASSLSLAGGGSQYF | TGTGCCAGCAGTTTATCCCTAGCGGGGGGTGGATCGCAGTACTTC | NA | TRBJ2-7 | TRBD2 | TRBV28
CASSLGPGNEQFF | TGTGCCAGCAGCTTAGGTCCGGGAAATGAGCAGTTCTTC | NA | TRBJ2-1 | NA | TRBV11-2
CASSWGQGNTEAFF | TGTGCCAGCAGCTGGGGACAGGGGAACACTGAAGCTTTCTTT | once | TRBJ1-1 | TRBD1 | TRBV7-9
CASSFPGAGNIQYF | TGTGCCAGCAGCTTTCCAGGGGCCGGCAACATTCAGTACTTC | NA | TRBJ2-4 | NA | TRBV7-2
CASSLGPGASDTQYF | TGCGCCAGCAGCTTGGGTCCGGGAGCCTCAGATACGCAGTATTTT | NA | TRBJ2-3 | NA | TRBV5-1
CAWSVGEVGGFF | TGTGCCTGGAGTGTCGGGGAAGTCGGTGGGTTCTTC | once | TRBJ2-1 | NA | TRBV30
CSVEGQGVVEQYF | TGCAGCGTGGAAGGACAGGGGGTGGTCGAGCAGTACTTC | NA | TRBJ2-7 | TRBD1 | TRBV29-1
CASSIDGGSGQFF | TGTGCCAGTAGTATAGATGGAGGGTCGGGGCAGTTCTTC | NA | TRBJ2-1 | NA | TRBV19
CASTTSSPNSNQPQHF | TGTGCCAGCACCACGAGCTCCCCAAATAGCAATCAGCCCCAGCATTTT | NA | TRBJ1-5 | NA | TRBV6-6
CASRPWGDTEAFF | TGTGCCAGCAGACCGTGGGGAGACACTGAAGCTTTCTTT | NA | TRBJ1-1 | NA | TRBV19
CAWERQGSEKLFF | TGTGCCTGGGAGAGACAGGGTAGTGAAAAACTGTTTTTT | NA | TRBJ1-4 | TRBD1 | TRBV30
CASSWGDIGNEKLFF | TGTGCCAGCAGCTGGGGGGATATAGGTAATGAAAAACTGTTTTTT | NA | TRBJ1-4 | NA | TRBV5-4
CASSVASGNAGELFF | TGTGCCAGCAGTGTGGCTAGTGGAAACGCCGGGGAGCTGTTTTTT | NA | TRBJ2-2 | NA | TRBV2
CASSSITTGIRNYEQYF | TGTGCCAGCAGTTCGATAACGACAGGGATTAGGAATTACGAGCAGTACTTC | NA | TRBJ2-7 | TRBD1 | TRBV28
CASAPKSGRVYNEQFF | TGTGCCAGCGCGCCCAAAAGCGGGAGGGTTTACAATGAGCAGTTCTTC | NA | TRBJ2-1 | TRBD2 | TRBV27
CASSSGGRGYGYTF | TGTGCCAGCAGCTCCGGGGGCAGGGGGTATGGCTACACCTTC | NA | TRBJ1-2 | TRBD1 | TRBV7-2
CASSPLHSAGGYTF | TGTGCCAGCTCACCACTACACTCCGCGGGCGGCTACACCTTC | NA | TRBJ1-2 | NA | TRBV18
CASGTSGYNEQFF | TGTGCCAGCGGGACTAGCGGTTACAATGAGCAGTTCTTC | once | TRBJ2-1 | TRBD2 | TRBV19
CASSTAQASGNTIYF | TGTGCCAGCAGTACGGCGCAGGCATCTGGAAACACCATATATTTT | NA | TRBJ1-3 | NA | TRBV28
CSARILETQYF | TGCAGTGCCAGAATCCTAGAGACCCAGTACTTC | NA | TRBJ2-5 | NA | TRBV20-1
CASSSASGRTDTQYF | TGTGCCAGCAGTTCCGCTAGCGGGCGGACAGATACGCAGTATTTT | NA | TRBJ2-3 | TRBD2 | TRBV25-1
CASTRTGFHYEQYF | TGTGCCAGCACCCGGACAGGGTTTCACTACGAGCAGTACTTC | NA | TRBJ2-7 | TRBD1 | TRBV6-6
CASSQGAGGNYEQYF | TGCGCCAGCAGCCAAGGAGCGGGAGGGAACTACGAGCAGTACTTC | NA | TRBJ2-7 | TRBD2 | TRBV4-1
CASSQGLVGGAFQPQHF | TGTGCCAGCAGCCAGGGCCTGGTTGGGGGGGCATTCCAGCCCCAGCATTTT | NA | TRBJ1-5 | NA | TRBV4-2
CASSFSGFLDEQYF | TGTGCCAGCAGCTTCTCCGGGTTCTTGGACGAGCAGTACTTC | NA | TRBJ2-7 | NA | TRBV7-9
CASSPPGQGSYEQYF | TGTGCCAGCAGCCCCCCGGGACAGGGCTCCTACGAGCAGTACTTC | NA | TRBJ2-7 | TRBD1 | TRBV27
CASSEDRVRNEQFF | TGTGCCAGCAGTGAAGACAGGGTTAGGAATGAGCAGTTCTTC | NA | TRBJ2-1 | NA | TRBV6-1
CASSSQGSGALTEQFF | TGTGCCAGCAGCTCCCAGGGTAGCGGAGCCCTGACGGAGCAGTTCTTC | NA | TRBJ2-1 | NA | TRBV7-2
CASSMIQGPNHEQYF | TGTGCCAGTAGTATGATTCAGGGCCCCAACCACGAGCAGTACTTC | NA | TRBJ2-7 | NA | TRBV19
CASSEMTGFNEKLFF | TGTGCCAGCAGTGAAATGACAGGTTTTAATGAAAAACTGTTTTTT | NA | TRBJ1-4 | NA | TRBV6-1
CASSPPRQPGLYTYEQYF | TGCGCCAGCAGCCCCCCAAGGCAGCCGGGACTATACACCTACGAGCAGTACTTC | NA | TRBJ2-7 | TRBD2 | TRBV5-1
CASSRTSGRANYNEQFF | TGCGCCAGCAGCCGTACTAGCGGGAGGGCCAACTACAATGAGCAGTTCTTC | once | TRBJ2-1 | TRBD2 | TRBV5-1
CAWSEASGPYEQYF | TGTGCCTGGAGTGAGGCTAGCGGGCCCTACGAGCAGTACTTC | NA | TRBJ2-7 | TRBD2 | TRBV30
CSVESWGYPNTGELFF | TGCAGCGTTGAATCTTGGGGCTATCCGAACACCGGGGAGCTGTTTTTT | NA | TRBJ2-2 | NA | TRBV29-1
CAWSSGTGDTQYF | TGTGCCTGGTCTAGCGGGACTGGAGATACGCAGTATTTT | NA | TRBJ2-3 | TRBD2 | TRBV30
CATSRDLQDTEAFF | TGTGCCACCAGCAGAGATCTGCAGGACACTGAAGCTTTCTTT | NA | TRBJ1-1 | NA | TRBV15
CASSQATLDTQYF | TGTGCCAGCAGCCAGGCTACTTTGGATACGCAGTATTTT | NA | TRBJ2-3 | NA | TRBV7-2
CASSPQGSDGYTF | TGTGCCAGCTCACCACAGGGGTCGGATGGCTACACCTTC | NA | TRBJ1-2 | NA | TRBV18